These 21 T cell receptor beta chains share one sample of origin, sequenced in a study of T-cell memory formation after mild COVID-19. Each CDR3 protein is one row after TCRdb ran MiXCR on the 5' RACE reads. The sample yields approximately 260,000 distinct CDR3 sequences, roughly 16% seen once. The sample taken for sequencing was PBMCs or a T cell subset sorted from them (not recorded which). Source of these receptors: a man aged 18 to 30 who had mild COVID-19 (a few samples of this study predate the infection). Cell type and time point are not known.

This clonotype was seen only a few times. This chain uses TRBV12-3 or TRBV12-4 with TRBJ2-5; 10 bases are shared with TRBD2. The CDR3 totals 15 residues. The junction had 5 bases not matched to a gene; V was cut back by 2 bases and J by 5 bases. The CDR3 sequence: CASSLMGTSVETQYF. As DNA, the CDR3 is TGTGCCAGCAGTTTAATGGGGACTAGCGTGGAGACCCAGTACTTC.

The rearrangement joins TRBV7-9 to TRBJ2-1; perhaps D is TRBD1 or TRBD2 (5 bases each). This CDR3 comprises 13 residues. From germline, CDR1 is SEHNR and CDR2 FQNEAQ (reference sequence). Trimming pared 3 bases from V and 9 bases from J, leaving 12 bases between. CDR3 in DNA: TGTGCCAGCAGCTTTGGACTGGGGCTTGAGCAGTTCTTC. Its protein product is CASSFGLGLEQFF.

This clonotype was observed a handful of times. The chain employs TRBV5-1 and TRBJ2-2, with D unclear. Deletions cut 0 bases from V and 6 bases from J, with 6 bases between. CDR1 is SGHRS and CDR2 is YFSETQ in the germline V gene. CDR3 length equals 13 residues. CDR3 amino acids: CASSLVDAGELFF. The CDR3 nucleotides are TGCGCCAGCAGCTTGGTTGACGCCGGGGAGCTGTTTTTT. The full variable domain, its missing parts supplied by reference TRBV5-1 and TRBJ2-2, is KAGVTQTPRYLIKTRGQQVTLSCSPISGHRSVSWYQQTPGQGLQFLFEYFSETQRNKGNFPGRFSGRQFSNSRSEMNVSTLELGDSALYLCASSLVDAGELFFGEGSRLTVL.

This clonotype appeared a few times. This rearrangement joins TRBV18 to TRBJ1-2; the D is unclear. The CDR3 contains 15 residues. Trimming took 5 bases from V and 0 from J, leaving 13 bases between them. Germline V gene lookup returns CDR1 KGHSH and CDR2 LQKENI. The CDR3 sequence: CASSDAVSTNYGYTF. DNA for the CDR3: TGTGCCAGCTCAGACGCCGTATCAACTAACTATGGCTACACCTTC.

The chain couples TRBV2 to TRBJ1-1; tentatively, D is TRBD1 (6 bases). V gave up 4 bases and J gave up 3 bases, with 9 bases separating them. This CDR3 has 13 amino acids. The V gene's germline CDR1 is SNHLY and CDR2 FYNNEI. CDR3 DNA sequence: TGTGCCAGCAGTGTGGGGGCAGACACTGAAGCTTTCTTT. The encoded protein is CASSVGADTEAFF. Using reference TRBV2 and TRBJ1-1 for the parts outside the CDR3, the full variable domain is EPEVTQTPSHQVTQMGQEVILRCVPISNHLYFYWYRQILGQKVEFLVSFYNNEISEKSEIFDDQFSVERPDGSNFTLKIRSTKLEDSAMYFCASSVGADTEAFFGQGTRLTVV.

The chain couples TRBV29-1 to TRBJ1-2; 10 bases are shared with TRBD1. CDR1 SQVTM and CDR2 ANQGSEA come from the germline V gene. This CDR3 is built from 14 residues. After removal of 7 bases from V and 5 bases from J, the junction contained 10 bases not matched to a gene. Written as DNA, the CDR3 is TGCAGCGCTGACCGGACAGGGGGGATGTATGGCTACACCTTC. Protein sequence: CSADRTGGMYGYTF.

This clonotype was observed a few times. The gene calls are TRBV3-1 and TRBJ2-5; 7 bases line up with TRBD2. From germline, CDR1 is LGHDT and CDR2 YNNKEL (reference sequence). The CDR3 is made up of 15 amino acids. V was clipped by 2 bases and J by 4 bases; unmatched bases: 7. This chain's CDR3 is CASSQFVGEGETQYF. For the CDR3, the DNA is TGTGCCAGCAGCCAATTTGTGGGGGAGGGAGAGACCCAGTACTTC.

This clonotype has just a few counts. J is TRBJ2-7 and V is TRBV5-1; D perhaps matches TRBD2 (8 bases). The germline CDR1 and CDR2 sequences are SGHRS and YFSETQ. V dropped 4 bases and J dropped 0 bases, with 14 bases sitting between them. This CDR3 has 15 amino acids. CDR3 in DNA: TGCGCCAGCAGCCCGGGGGGGACAGACTCCTACGAGCAGTACTTC. Protein product: CASSPGGTDSYEQYF.

This clonotype was seen a handful of times. This chain links TRBV5-1 with TRBJ1-1; TRBD1 might be the D (5 bases). V lost 0 bases and J 5 bases, leaving 20 bases between the germline ends. The CDR3 loop spans 17 amino acids. The germline V gene has CDR1 SGHRS and CDR2 YFSETQ. The CDR3 loop reads CASSLAFRVQGGTEAFF. In DNA, the CDR3 is TGCGCCAGCAGCTTGGCGTTTCGGGTCCAGGGCGGAACTGAAGCTTTCTTT.

This clonotype was counted between two and nine times. This chain connects TRBV10-3 to TRBJ2-3; 13 bases line up with TRBD2. Germline CDR1 is ENHRY and CDR2 is SYGVKD. J gave up 14 bases and V 4 bases, and 9 bases lay outside the gene matches. There are 14 residues in the CDR3. The CDR3 coding sequence is TGTGCCATCAGTGGGGGGACTAGCGGGGCTATGCCGTATTTT. Translating gives CAISGGTSGAMPYF.

CDR3 protein: CASSESGAVGEEQFF. For the CDR3, the DNA is TGCGCCAGCAGTGAGTCTGGGGCAGTCGGCGAAGAGCAGTTCTTC. The gene calls are TRBV10-1 and TRBJ2-1, with TRBD1 as a possible D gene (5 bases). V gave up 0 bases and J gave up 10 bases, with 16 bases separating them. This CDR3 is built from 15 residues. CDR1 and CDR2 from the germline V gene are WNHNN and SYGVQD (reference sequence).

The chain links TRBV24-1 to TRBJ2-3; 7 bases map to TRBD1. V trimming: 3 bases; J trimming: 1 base; junction bases outside the gene matches: 3. The CDR3 extends over 15 amino acids. Germline lookup yields CDR1 KGHDR and CDR2 SFDVKD. This CDR3 reads CATSDPGQGTDTQYF. As DNA, the CDR3 is TGTGCCACCAGTGATCCAGGACAGGGCACAGATACGCAGTATTTT.

This clonotype was detected ten times or more. This chain joins TRBV24-1 and TRBJ2-5; the match to TRBD1 covers 11 bases. This CDR3 contains 14 residues. Germline trimming cut 9 bases from V and 5 bases from J; bases unmatched to any gene: 7. Germline CDR1 and CDR2: KGHDR and SFDVKD. The CDR3 is CATSGTGGSETQYF. The DNA of the CDR3 is TGTGCCACCTCCGGGACAGGGGGTTCGGAGACCCAGTACTTC.

This clonotype appeared a few times. The chain employs TRBV19 and TRBJ2-5, with TRBD1 matching over 9 bases. CDR1 LNHDA and CDR2 SQIVND come from the germline V gene (reference sequence). The CDR3 spans 16 residues. After removal of 5 bases from V and 3 bases from J, the junction contained 10 bases not matched to a gene. CDR3 nucleotide sequence: TGTGCCAGTAGTCAAAGGCCGGACAGGGGCAAAGAGACCCAGTACTTC. Translating it yields CASSQRPDRGKETQYF.

This clonotype has just a few counts. At one end, the junction sequence differs from germline, possibly due to a read error. V is TRBV7-7 and J is TRBJ2-5; no clear D. Germline V CDR1 and CDR2: SSHAT, FNYEAQ (reference sequence). This CDR3 has 13 amino acids. For the CDR3, the DNA is TGTGCTAGCAGCCCCGGGCTCCCAGAGACCCAGTACTTC. Protein product: CASSPGLPETQYF.

This clonotype was found a few times. The CDR3 is CASSEFGDSTDTQYF. The CDR3 coding sequence is TGTGCCAGCAGTGAATTCGGGGATAGCACAGATACGCAGTATTTT. The genes are TRBV25-1 and TRBJ2-3; TRBD2 is a possible D gene (5 bases). From germline, CDR1 is MGHDK and CDR2 SYGVNS. Trimming left V 1 base short and J 0 bases short, with 8 bases between. The CDR3 is made up of 15 amino acids.

The chain carries TRBV30 and TRBJ2-1; D possibly corresponds to TRBD2 (6 bases). Per the germline V gene, CDR1 is GTSNPN and CDR2 is SVGIG (reference sequence). V was shortened by 3 bases and J by 0 bases, with 12 bases between the two germline ends. The CDR3 is made up of 15 amino acids. The CDR3 DNA reads TGTGCCTGGAGCGGACTATCGAGCTCCTACAATGAGCAGTTCTTC. Translating it yields CAWSGLSSSYNEQFF. Together with reference TRBV30 and TRBJ2-1, the CDR3 gives the full variable domain: SQTIHQWPATLVQPVGSPLSLECTVEGTSNPNLYWYRQAAGRGLQLLFYSVGIGQISSEVPQNLSASRPQDRQFILSSKKLLLSDSGFYLCAWSGLSSSYNEQFFGPGTRLTVL.

The chain is built from TRBV6-2 or TRBV6-3 and TRBJ2-7; D uncertain. The CDR3 extends over 13 amino acids. Trimming took 7 bases from V and 1 from J, leaving 11 bases between them. The germline V gene encodes CDR1 MNHEY and CDR2 SVGEGT. The CDR3: CASMFGGSYEQYF. The CDR3 DNA follows: TGTGCCAGCATGTTTGGTGGTTCCTACGAGCAGTACTTC.

This clonotype turned up a few times. The gene calls are TRBV20-1 and TRBJ2-1, with TRBD1 matching over 8 bases. Germline V gives CDR1 DFQATT, CDR2 SNEGSKA (reference sequence). The CDR3 sequence is 15 residues long. V lost 3 bases to trimming and J lost 5 bases; unmatched junction nucleotides: 9. CDR3 loop: CSARGDRGVHNEQFF. Written as DNA, the CDR3 is TGCAGTGCTAGGGGTGACAGGGGCGTACACAATGAGCAGTTCTTC.

This clonotype was detected a few times. The J gene is TRBJ2-1, the V gene TRBV6-2 or TRBV6-3; TRBD2 agrees at 7 bases. Germline loops: CDR1 MNHEY, CDR2 SVGEGT. The CDR3 consists of 14 residues. V was pared by 5 bases and J by 9 bases, with 10 bases of the junction left unmatched. The CDR3 spells CASSPGAGYSEQFF. CDR3 nucleotide sequence: TGTGCCAGCAGTCCAGGAGCGGGGTATAGTGAGCAGTTCTTC.

This clonotype appeared many times. The V and J genes are TRBV27 and TRBJ1-5; no clear D. The CDR3 totals 13 residues. Trimming cost V 2 bases and J 8 bases, with 10 bases left between them. Germline CDR1 MNHEY, CDR2 SMNVEV (reference sequence). DNA for the CDR3: TGTGCCAGCAGTTTAGGTGTTCCAGAGCCCCAGCATTTT. Its protein product is CASSLGVPEPQHF.